Given below is one T cell receptor (beta chain) in context. Its antigen is currently unknown. The data are from a study of T cell responses to AZD1222 COVID-19 vaccine. This CDR3 has 15 residues. Germline lookup yields CDR1 GTSNPN and CDR2 SVGIG (reference sequence). The V gene lost 3 bases and the J gene lost 3 bases, with 17 bases spanning the gap. Study results and limitations: Two doses of AZD1222 preceded a rise in Spike-specific TCR breadth and depth. Baseline antibody screening turned up just six or seven seropositive AZD1222 recipients. Nearly half of spike-specific TCRs reportedly target variant regions that are unmutated in the B.1.351 and B.1.1.7 variants.

Method: immunoSEQ multiplex PCR; TCRdb's copy keeps in-frame clones and lacks some. The sample consists of 100,000 to 150,000 clones, around 94% of them appearing once. The chain recombines TRBV30 with TRBJ2-5; D is perhaps TRBD1 or TRBD2 (5 bases each). The sequencing here drew on peripheral blood, taken on day 0 of AZD1222 vaccination. The origin of this receptor is an adult in good health. This CDR3 reads CAWSTRSGTKETQYF. CDR3 DNA: TGTGCCTGGAGCACGAGATCCGGGACGAAAGAGACCCAGTACTTC.